This is a list of T cell receptor beta chains from one sample in a study of shared clonotypes between healthy human individuals. Using immunoSEQ multiplex PCR, the repertoire was profiled, and TCRdb retains in-frame clones only, with some absent. The sample has 660,000 or so clones, 90% to 97% seen once. The sequenced sample was naive CD8+ T cells sorted from blood. The receptors shown here come from a woman between 25 and 40 years old in good health. Each CDR3 is given with its conserved first and last residue. D genes are given only for firm matches. Size values are once, few and many counts, or a class for expanded clones, and some rows have none.

abundance	v_gene	d_gene	j_gene	CDR3aa	CDR3nt
.	TRBV28	.	TRBJ2-3	CASSFGPTDTQYF	TGTGCCAGCAGTTTCGGACCGACAGATACGCAGTATTTT
.	TRBV28	.	TRBJ2-3	CASTLGGPADTQYF	TGTGCCAGCACCTTGGGGGGGCCGGCAGATACGCAGTATTTT
.	TRBV2	TRBD1	TRBJ2-5	CASSDLGQTKINFWTQYF	TGTGCCAGCAGTGATCTGGGACAGACCAAGATTAACTTTTGGACCCAGTACTTC
.	TRBV13	.	TRBJ2-7	CASSLGQKGAYEQYF	TGTGCCAGCAGCTTAGGCCAGAAAGGGGCCTACGAGCAGTACTTC
.	TRBV5-4	.	TRBJ1-1	CASSLGGVTEAFF	TGTGCCAGCAGCTTGGGGGGGGTCACTGAAGCTTTCTTT
.	TRBV6-6	TRBD2	TRBJ2-7	CASSYGAGAVYEQYF	TGTGCCAGCAGTTACGGAGCGGGAGCAGTGTACGAGCAGTACTTC
.	TRBV7-8	.	TRBJ2-2	CASSLLVPAAGELFF	TGTGCCAGCAGCTTATTGGTCCCCGCCGCCGGGGAGCTGTTTTTT
.	TRBV28	.	TRBJ2-7	CASSPPDPLTREQYF	TGTGCCAGCAGTCCCCCGGACCCTCTTACAAGGGAGCAGTACTTC
.	TRBV10-1	TRBD1	TRBJ2-7	CAQPGQGYEQYF	TGCGCACAGCCGGGACAGGGCTACGAGCAGTACTTC
once	TRBV19	.	TRBJ2-2	CASSISEYGELFF	TGTGCCAGTAGTATAAGTGAATACGGGGAGCTGTTTTTT
.	TRBV5-6	.	TRBJ2-1	CASSLTQQFANEQFF	TGTGCCAGCAGCTTGACCCAACAGTTCGCCAATGAGCAGTTCTTC
.	TRBV5-6	TRBD1	TRBJ2-7	CASSLMTGLASYEQYF	TGTGCCAGCAGTTTGATGACAGGGCTCGCATCCTACGAGCAGTACTTC
.	TRBV13	.	TRBJ1-3	CASSYSPGEGPGNTIYF	TGTGCCAGCAGCTACTCTCCTGGGGAGGGGCCTGGAAACACCATATATTTT
.	TRBV7-6	TRBD2	TRBJ2-2	CASSLDRLAANTGELFF	TGTGCCAGCAGCTTAGACCGTCTAGCGGCGAACACCGGGGAGCTGTTTTTT
.	TRBV11-2	TRBD2	TRBJ2-7	CASSLVTSVHEQYF	TGTGCCAGCAGCTTAGTAACTAGCGTTCACGAGCAGTACTTC
.	TRBV28	.	TRBJ2-3	CASSFLSRTDTQYF	TGTGCCAGCAGTTTCCTTTCTCGCACAGATACGCAGTATTTT
.	TRBV19	TRBD1	TRBJ1-3	CASSSPWDREPGNTIYF	TGTGCCAGTAGTTCCCCGTGGGACAGGGAACCTGGAAACACCATATATTTT